This T cell receptor beta chain was sequenced during a study of glioma-infiltrating T cells. General study points: Only very few CDR3 sequences appeared in both tissue and blood.

This clonotype is categorized as medium-sized (0.01 to 0.1%). Antigen specificity is unknown. TCR alpha and beta CDR3 regions were amplified from RNA using iRepertoire nested multiplex PCR. TCRdb re-derived calls from the multiplex PCR reads in MiXCR, one entry per CDR3 protein. This sample yields around 6,200 distinct CDR3 sequences, of which roughly 30% are seen a single time; under 15% belongs to the top ten. Germline loops: CDR1 MGHDK, CDR2 SYGVNS. This CDR3 region has 11 residues. V was trimmed by 4 bases and J by 4 bases, leaving 2 bases between them. This TCR derives from a human donor with low-grade glioma or glioblastoma, undergoing nonglioma brain surgery, or in good health (not recorded which). V gene TRBV25-1 combines with J gene TRBJ2-1, with D unresolved. The sample taken for sequencing was glioma tissue, nonneoplastic brain tissue, or PBMCs (not recorded which). The CDR3 sequence is CASSAYNEQFF. The DNA for the CDR3 is TGTGCCAGCAGTGCATACAATGAGCAGTTCTTC.